This TCR beta chain was sequenced during a study of cytomegalovirus exposure and HLA in healthy donors. General study results and limits: In vitro assays verified that a few CMV-associated chains recognized CMV antigens specifically. The tendency of first-cohort TCR clusters to co-occur in the roughly 130 validation repertoires was the finding of a later analysis.

Some clones are missing from TCRdb's copy, which holds only in-frame ones; the method was immunoSEQ multiplex PCR. The top ten hold around 10% of the sample, which has over 110,000 clones, around 90% seen once. Between the trimmed V and J ends, which lost 7 bases and 7 bases, there was a span of 25 bases. The CDR3 runs 17 residues. Notes on this clone: Its antigen remains unidentified.

The V and J genes are TRBV23-1 and TRBJ2-2; D is possibly TRBD2 (7 bases). TRBV23-1 is given ORF status, its function remaining uncertain. The clonotype originates from a man between 18 and 29 years old in good health and CMV-seropositive. The sequenced sample was PBMCs. CDR3 sequence reads: CASTSGGQAPENGELFF. DNA of the CDR3: TGCGCCAGCACCTCCGGGGGGCAGGCCCCGGAGAACGGGGAGCTGTTTTTT.